This is a list of T cell receptor beta chains from one sample in a study of blood T cell repertoires in COVID-19. Repertoires were generated with immunoSEQ multiplex PCR, while TCRdb's copy carries only in-frame clones and drops some. The sample holds approximately 260,000 clones; about 90% are singletons and the top ten take under 2.5%. Sequenced material: peripheral blood. The receptors originated from a woman aged 60 to 75 with COVID-19, enrolled during active disease. CDR3s include the opening cysteine and the closing phenylalanine or tryptophan. Fields, in order: clone size, V gene, D gene, J gene, CDR3 protein, CDR3 DNA. D genes are given only for firm matches. Only part of the rows carry a size: once, few, many, or a class if the clone is expanded.

clone_size: -
v_call: TRBV7-9
d_call: -
j_call: TRBJ2-3
cdr3_aa: CASSMTGERTDTQYF
cdr3_nt: TGTGCCAGCAGCATGACGGGGGAACGCACAGATACGCAGTATTTT

clone_size: -
v_call: TRBV5-1
d_call: -
j_call: TRBJ2-3
cdr3_aa: CASSYVTAAETDTQYF
cdr3_nt: TGCGCCAGCAGCTACGTAACGGCGGCGGAAACAGATACGCAGTATTTT

clone_size: -
v_call: TRBV9
d_call: -
j_call: TRBJ1-6
cdr3_aa: CASSDRARRGESPLHF
cdr3_nt: TGTGCCAGCAGCGATAGGGCCAGGAGGGGCGAATCACCCCTCCACTTT

clone_size: -
v_call: TRBV9
d_call: -
j_call: TRBJ1-4
cdr3_aa: CASSANQGTNEKLFF
cdr3_nt: TGTGCCAGCAGCGCGAATCAGGGGACTAATGAAAAACTGTTTTTT

clone_size: -
v_call: TRBV5-4
d_call: TRBD1
j_call: TRBJ2-7
cdr3_aa: CASSANRGRNYEQYF
cdr3_nt: TGTGCCAGCAGCGCAAACAGGGGGCGTAACTACGAGCAGTACTTC

clone_size: -
v_call: TRBV19
d_call: TRBD1
j_call: TRBJ1-5
cdr3_aa: CASHGTGGWEPQHF
cdr3_nt: TGTGCCAGCCACGGGACAGGGGGCTGGGAGCCCCAGCATTTT

clone_size: -
v_call: TRBV5-4
d_call: TRBD1
j_call: TRBJ1-4
cdr3_aa: CASSLRGTGYEKLFF
cdr3_nt: TGTGCCAGCAGCCTGCGTGGGACAGGATATGAAAAACTGTTTTTT

clone_size: -
v_call: TRBV7-2
d_call: TRBD1
j_call: TRBJ1-5
cdr3_aa: CASSRTGTVDQPQHF
cdr3_nt: TGTGCCAGCAGCCGTACCGGGACAGTCGACCAGCCCCAGCATTTT

clone_size: once
v_call: TRBV7-3
d_call: TRBD1
j_call: TRBJ1-2
cdr3_aa: CASSQAGGAFAGYTF
cdr3_nt: TGTGCCAGCAGTCAGGCAGGGGGTGCGTTTGCTGGCTACACCTTC

clone_size: once
v_call: TRBV29-1
d_call: -
j_call: TRBJ2-5
cdr3_aa: CSVITVDNQETQYF
cdr3_nt: TGCAGCGTGATAACCGTAGATAACCAAGAGACCCAGTACTTC

clone_size: -
v_call: TRBV4-3
d_call: TRBD1
j_call: TRBJ2-2
cdr3_aa: CASSQEGHRGKTGELFF
cdr3_nt: TGCGCCAGCAGCCAAGAGGGGCACAGGGGTAAAACCGGGGAGCTGTTTTTT

clone_size: -
v_call: TRBV15
d_call: -
j_call: TRBJ1-2
cdr3_aa: CATSRAWGSGGYTF
cdr3_nt: TGTGCCACCAGCAGAGCGTGGGGCTCTGGGGGCTACACCTTC

clone_size: -
v_call: TRBV6-4
d_call: -
j_call: TRBJ1-5
cdr3_aa: CASTVRPQGNQPQHF
cdr3_nt: TGTGCCAGCACCGTACGCCCGCAGGGTAATCAGCCCCAGCATTTT

clone_size: few
v_call: TRBV4-3
d_call: -
j_call: TRBJ1-6
cdr3_aa: CASSQDRPGSSSYNSPLHF
cdr3_nt: TGCGCCAGCAGCCAAGATCGGCCAGGCTCGAGCTCCTATAATTCACCCCTCCACTTT

clone_size: -
v_call: TRBV10-3
d_call: TRBD2
j_call: TRBJ2-1
cdr3_aa: CAIRSGGTTSYNEQFF
cdr3_nt: TGTGCCATCAGGAGCGGGGGGACGACCTCCTACAATGAGCAGTTCTTC

clone_size: -
v_call: TRBV6-5
d_call: TRBD1
j_call: TRBJ2-1
cdr3_aa: CASSYSRTGSNEQFF
cdr3_nt: TGTGCCAGCAGTTACTCGAGGACAGGATCCAATGAGCAGTTCTTC

clone_size: -
v_call: TRBV19
d_call: TRBD1
j_call: TRBJ2-2
cdr3_aa: CASSWGQGASGELFF
cdr3_nt: TGTGCCAGTAGTTGGGGACAGGGGGCGAGCGGGGAGCTGTTTTTT

clone_size: -
v_call: TRBV6-5
d_call: -
j_call: TRBJ1-1
cdr3_aa: CASNPNANTEAFF
cdr3_nt: TGTGCCAGCAACCCTAACGCGAACACTGAAGCTTTCTTT

clone_size: -
v_call: TRBV19
d_call: -
j_call: TRBJ1-5
cdr3_aa: CASTGTGGGQPQHF
cdr3_nt: TGTGCCAGTACCGGGACGGGGGGCGGTCAGCCCCAGCATTTT

clone_size: -
v_call: TRBV6-5
d_call: TRBD1
j_call: TRBJ1-5
cdr3_aa: CASSWEQGQPQHF
cdr3_nt: TGTGCCAGCAGCTGGGAACAGGGGCAGCCCCAGCATTTT

clone_size: -
v_call: TRBV7-9
d_call: -
j_call: TRBJ1-1
cdr3_aa: CASSFGGTGIMNTEAFF
cdr3_nt: TGTGCCAGCAGCTTTGGCGGGACGGGCATTATGAACACTGAAGCTTTCTTT

clone_size: -
v_call: TRBV27
d_call: -
j_call: TRBJ2-3
cdr3_aa: CASSPKAGQYYSTDTQYF
cdr3_nt: TGTGCCAGCAGTCCAAAGGCGGGACAGTATTATAGCACAGATACGCAGTATTTT

clone_size: -
v_call: TRBV19
d_call: -
j_call: TRBJ1-5
cdr3_aa: CASTRLRGWEPQHF
cdr3_nt: TGTGCCAGCACGAGGTTGCGGGGGTGGGAGCCCCAGCATTTT

clone_size: -
v_call: TRBV3-1/TRBV3-2
d_call: -
j_call: TRBJ1-4
cdr3_aa: CASRRQPNEKLFF
cdr3_nt: TGTGCCAGCAGAAGACAACCTAATGAAAAACTGTTTTTT